This entry features one T cell receptor (beta chain) sequence. The Seattle site enrolled patients during active infection and followed them longitudinally. The entry originates in a study of blood T cell repertoires in COVID-19. The CDR3 length is 13 residues. Unmatched junction bases numbered 5, after V lost 4 bases and J lost 5 bases. Germline-derived CDR1 and CDR2 are SGDLS and YYNGEE. As processed by the authors: Quantification of nucleated cells was approximated via reference gene primer amplification. Assay used: immunoSEQ multiplex PCR; TCRdb lists only in-frame clones, some missing. Clone size and the V and J calls come from that table; the DNA yielded D and trimming. The data contain approximately 150,000 clones, 70% to 90% of them singletons.

The V and J genes are TRBV9 and TRBJ2-5; 7 bases are shared with TRBD2. The sequenced sample was peripheral blood. The sequence was collected from a woman of 80 years or more with COVID-19, enrolled during active disease. CDR3 protein: CASSPGGMETQYF. For the CDR3, the DNA is TGTGCCAGCAGCCCCGGGGGGATGGAGACCCAGTACTTC.